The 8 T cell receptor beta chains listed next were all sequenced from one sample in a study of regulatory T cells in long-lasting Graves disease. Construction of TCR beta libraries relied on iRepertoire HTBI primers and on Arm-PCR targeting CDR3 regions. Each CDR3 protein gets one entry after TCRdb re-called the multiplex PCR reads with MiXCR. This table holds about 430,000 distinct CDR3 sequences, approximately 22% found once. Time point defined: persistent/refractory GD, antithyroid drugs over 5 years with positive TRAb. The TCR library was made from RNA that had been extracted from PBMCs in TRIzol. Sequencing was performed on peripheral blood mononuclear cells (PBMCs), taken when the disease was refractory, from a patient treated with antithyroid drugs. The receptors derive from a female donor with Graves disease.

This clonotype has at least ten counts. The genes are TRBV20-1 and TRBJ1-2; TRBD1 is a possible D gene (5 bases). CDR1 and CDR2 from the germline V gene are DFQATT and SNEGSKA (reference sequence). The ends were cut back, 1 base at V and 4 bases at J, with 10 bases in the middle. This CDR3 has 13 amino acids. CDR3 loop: CSARGGPAYGYTF. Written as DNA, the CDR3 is TGCAGTGCTAGAGGGGGACCGGCCTATGGCTACACCTTC.

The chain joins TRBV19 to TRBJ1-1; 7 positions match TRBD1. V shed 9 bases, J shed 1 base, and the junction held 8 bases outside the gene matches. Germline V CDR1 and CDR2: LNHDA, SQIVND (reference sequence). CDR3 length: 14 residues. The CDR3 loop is CASDPGQTNTEAFF. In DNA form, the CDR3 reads TGTGCCAGCGACCCGGGACAGACGAACACTGAAGCTTTCTTT. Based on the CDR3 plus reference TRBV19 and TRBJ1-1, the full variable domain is DGGITQSPKYLFRKEGQNVTLSCEQNLNHDAMYWYRQDPGQGLRLIYYSQIVNDFQKGDIAEGYSVSREKKESFPLTVTSAQKNPTAFYLCASDPGQTNTEAFFGQGTRLTVV.

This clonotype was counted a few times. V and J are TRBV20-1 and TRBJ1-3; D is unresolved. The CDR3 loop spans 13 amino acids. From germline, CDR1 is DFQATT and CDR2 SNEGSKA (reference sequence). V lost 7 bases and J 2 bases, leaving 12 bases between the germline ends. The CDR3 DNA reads TGCAGTGTTGTGCGGGGAACTGGAAACACCATATATTTT. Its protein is CSVVRGTGNTIYF.

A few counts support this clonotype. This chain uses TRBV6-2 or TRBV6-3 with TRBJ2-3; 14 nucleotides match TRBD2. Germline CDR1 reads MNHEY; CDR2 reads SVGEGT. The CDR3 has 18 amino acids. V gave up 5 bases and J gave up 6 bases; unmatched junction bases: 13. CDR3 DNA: TGTGCCAGCAGTGGACAACCCGGGACTAGCGGGAGAGGGGATACGCAGTATTTT. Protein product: CASSGQPGTSGRGDTQYF.

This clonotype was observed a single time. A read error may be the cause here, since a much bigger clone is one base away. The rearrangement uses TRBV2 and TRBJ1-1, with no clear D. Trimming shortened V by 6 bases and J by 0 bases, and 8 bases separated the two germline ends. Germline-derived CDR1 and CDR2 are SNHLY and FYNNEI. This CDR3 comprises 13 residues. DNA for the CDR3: TGTGCCAGCAGAGGACCATTGAACACTGAAGCTTTCTTT. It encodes CASRGPLNTEAFF.

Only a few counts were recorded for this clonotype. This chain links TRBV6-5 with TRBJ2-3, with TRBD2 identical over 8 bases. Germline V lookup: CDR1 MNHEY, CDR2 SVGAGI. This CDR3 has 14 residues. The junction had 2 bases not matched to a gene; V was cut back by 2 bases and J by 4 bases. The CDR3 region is CASSYDGRADTQYF. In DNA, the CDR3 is TGTGCCAGCAGTTACGACGGGAGGGCAGATACGCAGTATTTT.

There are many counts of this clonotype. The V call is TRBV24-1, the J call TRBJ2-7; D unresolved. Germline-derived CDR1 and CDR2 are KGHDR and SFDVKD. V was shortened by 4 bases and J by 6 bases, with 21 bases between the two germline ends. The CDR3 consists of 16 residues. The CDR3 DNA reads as TGTGCCACCAGTGACCCAAACGGAGAAGGGCATTCCGAGCAGTACTTC. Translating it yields CATSDPNGEGHSEQYF.

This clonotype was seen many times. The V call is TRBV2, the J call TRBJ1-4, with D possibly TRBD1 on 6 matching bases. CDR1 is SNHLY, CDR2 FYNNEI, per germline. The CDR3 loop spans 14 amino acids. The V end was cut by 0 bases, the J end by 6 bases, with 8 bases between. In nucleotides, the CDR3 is TGTGCCAGCAGTGAAGCGCACAGGGATGAAAAACTGTTTTTT. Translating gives CASSEAHRDEKLFF.